This T cell receptor (beta chain) was observed in a study of prognosis after radiotherapy for stage I lung cancer (dated by TCRdb to 2020 to 2023). Describing the broader study: Between April 2018 and 2019, around 19 patients with stage I NSCLC were enrolled in Nanjing, China. About a dozen patients had adenocarcinoma and seven had squamous cell carcinoma as the tumor histology. Concurrent therapy was not administered to any patient alongside SBRT. Image-guided IMRT or VMAT was used to deliver SBRT in 3 to 5 fractions at a biologically effective dose of at least 100 Gy. Every patient was deemed medically inoperable, 12 to 13 because of comorbidities and roughly 7 because they refused surgery. The study took one blood sample before SBRT and one after SBRT from each of 20 or so patients and sequenced all 40 or so samples. Newly diagnosed primary stage I lung tumors occurred in some 15 patients, and oligometastatic NSCLC after surgical resection of the primary tumor occurred in roughly five. About 20% of the 19 patients developed distant metastases after SBRT, at a median of roughly seven months; the other 15 showed no significant progression. Ages in the cohort of some 13 men and a handful of women ranged from roughly 50 to 85 years, with a median of 74. Peripheral blood TCR beta repertoires were profiled in stage I NSCLC patients before and after stereotactic body radiotherapy, and the study then linked these repertoires to distant failure. What the work shows at the level of the full study, not this receptor alone: Differences in TRBV and TRBJ usage frequencies by metastasis status were reportedly observed in two V genes at baseline and in several V and two J genes after SBRT. Post-SBRT Shannon entropy and its change from baseline were lower in patients who developed distant metastases; baseline Shannon entropy was not associated with metastases. Tumor specificity of expanded TCR clones was not determined. Limitations of the study included a small cohort and short follow-up, and the study findings need independent validation. After SBRT, the count of unique TCR clones dropped from a median of roughly 9,300 beforehand to approximately 7,300 afterward (Wilcoxon paired P=0.011). No adjustment for multiple comparisons was applied to any of the reported P values.

A history of other malignancies or of prior chemotherapy or radiotherapy was absent in all patients, and node-negative disease was shown on CT and PET/CT in all patients. At each of two time points, roughly 5.7 milliliters of peripheral venous blood were collected into EDTA tubes. Ficoll-Paque Plus density-gradient centrifugation was used to isolate PBMCs. Right after collection, samples were kept at -80 degrees C until analysis. Two rounds of multiplex PCR were performed to amplify the TCR beta CDR3 region from genomic DNA. The first PCR round used primers specific to each TRBV and TRBJ gene, with sequences filed in Chinese patent CN105087789A. Universal primers were used in the second round of PCR. The Roche High Pure PCR Template Preparation Kit was used to extract genomic DNA from frozen PBMCs. Libraries were sequenced paired-end with 151 bp reads on an Illumina HiSeq 3000. Per the source publication's procedure: CutAdapt was used to discard raw reads that did not contain the multiplex PCR primer sequences. PEAR was used to merge high-quality paired reads into contigs. TRB V, D and J gene segments were assigned to each contig with MiXCR by alignment to reference sequences. CDR3 sequences were clustered by base quality and sequence similarity to remove sequencing errors. Shannon entropy, normalized by the natural log of the productive TCR sequence number, served as the measure of diversity. To get clonality, Shannon entropy was divided by the natural log of the number of unique clonotypes, and that result was subtracted from one. Progression-free survival cut-offs for repertoire metrics were chosen using the Youden index of ROC curves, with analyses run in R 3.5.3. TCRdb applied fastp at Q25 and MiXCR to the public reads, then kept only in-frame beta chains. For every CDR3 protein sequence, its rows merge into one entry that carries the most common genes and DNA. None of the V and J calls come from the authors' own analysis; TCRdb made them. For this sample there are 30,000 to 40,000 distinct CDR3 sequences; less than 40% appear just once. The ten biggest clones cover roughly 17% of the sample.

As a fraction of the sample, this clonotype is medium-sized (0.01 to 0.1%). Its target antigen remains unknown. No base quality values were provided; no much bigger clone lies one nucleotide off. CDR1 MNHEY and CDR2 SVGAGI were looked up in the germline V gene. Trimming accounts for 2 bases at V and 6 bases at J, while the number of junction bases matched to no gene is 8. The CDR3 contains 15 residues, cysteine and phenylalanine counted. Just the 45-base CDR3 DNA is kept, in frame starting at base 1. This receptor was obtained from a donor over 45 with non-small cell lung cancer. Recombination joined TRBV6-5 with TRBJ1-1; 8 bases in between match TRBD1. The source material was PBMCs, sampled before or after stereotactic body radiation therapy (not recorded which). CDR3 loop: CASSYPPDRGPEAFF. The bases are TGTGCCAGCAGTTACCCTCCTGACAGGGGACCTGAAGCTTTCTTT.